This TCR beta chain is drawn from a study of Ad26.COV2.S vaccination and SARS-CoV-2 variants. Treatment specified: about 20 received Ad26.COV2.S at low or high dose, single or two shots; five or six received placebo; per-sample allocation not given. The investigators took samples on day 63 after the first vaccine or placebo injection. In germline, CDR1 is MNHNS, CDR2 SASEGT. The CDR3 contains 13 residues. J lost 10 bases, V lost 0 bases, and 4 bases had no gene match. The repertoire was sequenced with immunoSEQ multiplex PCR; TCRdb's copy has only in-frame clones and lacks some. The sample lists some 400,000 clones; 89% were seen once. This clone appeared a few times.

This TCR came from a person aged 18 to 65 who received the Ad26.COV2.S COVID-19 vaccine or a placebo. The source material was peripheral blood, sampled in a trial of Ad26.COV2.S vaccine versus placebo. The V gene is TRBV6-1, the J gene TRBJ1-1; 8 nucleotides align to TRBD1. DNA of the CDR3: TGTGCCAGCAGTGAAGCGGACAGGGACTCAGCTTTCTTT. It specifies CASSEADRDSAFF.